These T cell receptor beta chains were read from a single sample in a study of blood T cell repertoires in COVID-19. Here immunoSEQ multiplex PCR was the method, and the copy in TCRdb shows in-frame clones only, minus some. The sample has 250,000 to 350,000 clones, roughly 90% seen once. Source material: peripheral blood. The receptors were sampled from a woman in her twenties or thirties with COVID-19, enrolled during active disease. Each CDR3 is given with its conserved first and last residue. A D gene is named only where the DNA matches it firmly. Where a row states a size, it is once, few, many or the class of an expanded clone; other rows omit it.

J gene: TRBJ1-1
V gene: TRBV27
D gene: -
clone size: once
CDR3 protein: CASSNQGLLTEAFF
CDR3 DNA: TGTGCCAGCTCAAACCAGGGGCTATTGACTGAAGCTTTCTTT

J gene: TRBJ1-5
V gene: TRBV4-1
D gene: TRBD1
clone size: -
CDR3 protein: CASSQAPRGNNQPQHF
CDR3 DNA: TGCGCCAGCAGCCAAGCCCCCAGGGGGAACAATCAGCCCCAGCATTTT

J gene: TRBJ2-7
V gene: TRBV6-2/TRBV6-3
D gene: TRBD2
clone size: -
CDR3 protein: CASSYSASGRPLQYF
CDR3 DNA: TGTGCCAGCAGTTACTCGGCTAGCGGGAGGCCCCTCCAGTACTTC

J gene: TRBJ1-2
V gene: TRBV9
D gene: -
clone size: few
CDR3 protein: CASSRGEYTDGYTF
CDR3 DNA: TGTGCCAGCTCCCGGGGGGAGTACACTGATGGCTACACCTTC

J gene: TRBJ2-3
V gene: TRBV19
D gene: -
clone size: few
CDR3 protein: CASGGVVTDTQYF
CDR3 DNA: TGTGCCAGCGGCGGAGTTGTCACAGATACGCAGTATTTT

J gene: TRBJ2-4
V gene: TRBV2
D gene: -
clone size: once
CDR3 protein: CASSDQAGENIQYF
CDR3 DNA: TGTGCCAGCAGCGACCAAGCAGGGGAAAACATTCAGTACTTC

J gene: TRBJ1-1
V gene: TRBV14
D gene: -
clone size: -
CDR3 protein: CASSKDQLSAFF
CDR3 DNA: TGTGCCAGCAGCAAAGACCAGTTGTCTGCTTTCTTT

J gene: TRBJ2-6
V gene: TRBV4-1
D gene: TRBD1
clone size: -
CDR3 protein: CASSHVRGQGASGANVLTF
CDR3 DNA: TGCGCCAGCAGCCACGTCCGAGGACAGGGGGCCTCCGGGGCCAACGTCCTGACTTTC

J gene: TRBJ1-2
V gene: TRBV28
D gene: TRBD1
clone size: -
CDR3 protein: CASRRGQGGGYTF
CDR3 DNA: TGTGCCAGCAGGCGCGGACAGGGAGGCGGCTACACCTTC

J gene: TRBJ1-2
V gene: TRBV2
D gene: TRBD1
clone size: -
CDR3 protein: CARRDSYGYTF
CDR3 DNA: TGTGCCCGGCGGGACAGCTATGGCTACACCTTC

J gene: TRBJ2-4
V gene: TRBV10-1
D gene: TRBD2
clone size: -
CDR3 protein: CASSEDLAGAKNIQYF
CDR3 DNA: TGCGCCAGCAGTGAGGATCTAGCGGGAGCCAAAAACATTCAGTACTTC

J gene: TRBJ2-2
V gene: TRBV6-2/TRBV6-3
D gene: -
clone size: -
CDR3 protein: CASSLGSVGDTGELFF
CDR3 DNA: TGTGCCAGCAGTTTAGGGAGCGTTGGGGACACCGGGGAGCTGTTTTTT

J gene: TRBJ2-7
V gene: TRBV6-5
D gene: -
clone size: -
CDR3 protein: CASSYSISNIPYEQYF
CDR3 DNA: TGTGCCAGCAGTTACTCGATATCGAACATCCCCTACGAGCAGTACTTC

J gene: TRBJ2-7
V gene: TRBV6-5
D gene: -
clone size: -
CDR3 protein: CASTDAGRIDEQYF
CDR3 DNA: TGTGCCAGCACGGATGCGGGGAGGATCGACGAGCAGTACTTC

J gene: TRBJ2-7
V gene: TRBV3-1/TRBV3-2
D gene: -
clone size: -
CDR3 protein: CASSLGSGGNYEQYF
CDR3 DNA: TGTGCCAGCAGCTTAGGGAGTGGCGGCAACTACGAGCAGTACTTC

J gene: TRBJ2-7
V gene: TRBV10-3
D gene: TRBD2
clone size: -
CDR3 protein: CAISALAEFYEQYF
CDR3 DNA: TGTGCCATCAGTGCCCTAGCGGAATTCTACGAGCAGTACTTC

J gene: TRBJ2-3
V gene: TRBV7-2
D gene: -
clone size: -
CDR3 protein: CASSRTGLRTDTQYF
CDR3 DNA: TGTGCCAGCAGCCGGACGGGACTCCGCACAGATACGCAGTATTTT

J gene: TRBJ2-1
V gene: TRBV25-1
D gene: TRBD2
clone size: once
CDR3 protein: CASSANGLAGGNEQFF
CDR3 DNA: TGTGCCAGCAGTGCTAACGGACTAGCGGGAGGGAATGAGCAGTTCTTC

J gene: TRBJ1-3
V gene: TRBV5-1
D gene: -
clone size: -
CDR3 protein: CASSLDGSGNTIYF
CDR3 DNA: TGCGCCAGCAGCTTGGACGGTTCTGGAAACACCATATATTTT

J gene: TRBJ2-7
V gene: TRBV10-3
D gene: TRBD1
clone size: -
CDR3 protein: CAITRDRGRYEQYF
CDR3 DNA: TGTGCCATCACTCGGGACAGGGGGCGTTACGAGCAGTACTTC

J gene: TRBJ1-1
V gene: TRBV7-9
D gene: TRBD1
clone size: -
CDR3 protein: CASSPGTGEAFF
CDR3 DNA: TGTGCCAGCAGCCCCGGGACAGGGGAAGCTTTCTTT

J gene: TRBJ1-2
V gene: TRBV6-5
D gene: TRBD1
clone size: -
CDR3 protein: CASSYLGTGDYGYTF
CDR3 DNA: TGTGCCAGCAGTTACCTAGGGACAGGTGACTATGGCTACACCTTC

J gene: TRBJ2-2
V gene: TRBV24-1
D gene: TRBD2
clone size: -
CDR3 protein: CATSDPGLAGNTGELFF
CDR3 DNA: TGTGCCACCAGTGACCCTGGACTAGCGGGCAACACCGGGGAGCTGTTTTTT

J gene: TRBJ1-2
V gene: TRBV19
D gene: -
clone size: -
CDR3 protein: CASSNPAGLGGYTF
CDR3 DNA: TGTGCCAGTAGCAACCCAGCGGGGCTCGGGGGCTACACCTTC

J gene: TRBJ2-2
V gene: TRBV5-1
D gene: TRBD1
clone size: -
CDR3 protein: CASSSGTGAGTGELFF
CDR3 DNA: TGCGCCAGCAGCTCAGGCACAGGGGCGGGTACCGGGGAGCTGTTTTTT